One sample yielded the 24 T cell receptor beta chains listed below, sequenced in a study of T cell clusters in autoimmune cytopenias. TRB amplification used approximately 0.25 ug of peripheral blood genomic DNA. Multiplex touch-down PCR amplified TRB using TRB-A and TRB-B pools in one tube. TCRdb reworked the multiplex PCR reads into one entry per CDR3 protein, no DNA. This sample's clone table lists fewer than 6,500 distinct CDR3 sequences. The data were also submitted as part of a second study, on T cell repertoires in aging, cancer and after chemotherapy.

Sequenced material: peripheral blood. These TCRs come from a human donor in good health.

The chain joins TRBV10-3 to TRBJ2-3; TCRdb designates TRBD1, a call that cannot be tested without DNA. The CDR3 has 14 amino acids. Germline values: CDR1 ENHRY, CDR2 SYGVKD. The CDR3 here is CAISAGPARDTQYF.

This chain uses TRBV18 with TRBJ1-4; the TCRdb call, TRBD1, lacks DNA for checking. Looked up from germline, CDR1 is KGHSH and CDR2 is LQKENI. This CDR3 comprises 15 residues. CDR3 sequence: CASSRGQGLNEKLFF.

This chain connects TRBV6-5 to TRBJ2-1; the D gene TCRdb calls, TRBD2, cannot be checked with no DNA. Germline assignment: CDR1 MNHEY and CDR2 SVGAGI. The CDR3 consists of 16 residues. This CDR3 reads CASRGKGLLVGDEQFF.

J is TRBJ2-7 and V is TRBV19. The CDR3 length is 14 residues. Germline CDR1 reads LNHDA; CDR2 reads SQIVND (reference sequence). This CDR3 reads CASSQNKGIGEQYF.

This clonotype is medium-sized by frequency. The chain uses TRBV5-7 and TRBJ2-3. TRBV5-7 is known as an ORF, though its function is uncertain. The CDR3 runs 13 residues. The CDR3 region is CASRVDRGDTQYF.

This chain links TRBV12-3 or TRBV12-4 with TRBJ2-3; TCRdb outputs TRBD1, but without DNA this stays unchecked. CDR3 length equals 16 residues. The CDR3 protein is CASSPRPAGRGDTQYF.

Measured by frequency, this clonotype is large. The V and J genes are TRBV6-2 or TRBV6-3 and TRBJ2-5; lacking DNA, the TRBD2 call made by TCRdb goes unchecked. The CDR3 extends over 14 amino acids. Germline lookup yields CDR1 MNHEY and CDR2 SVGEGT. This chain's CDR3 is CASSLSPGLETQYF.

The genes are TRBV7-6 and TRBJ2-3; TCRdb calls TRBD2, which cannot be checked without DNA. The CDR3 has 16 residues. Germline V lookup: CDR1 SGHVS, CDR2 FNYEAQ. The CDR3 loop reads CASSFQAGGSTDTQYF.

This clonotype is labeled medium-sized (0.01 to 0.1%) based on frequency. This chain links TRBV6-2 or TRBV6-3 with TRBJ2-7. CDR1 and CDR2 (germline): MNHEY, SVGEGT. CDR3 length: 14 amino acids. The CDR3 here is CASSYRGSSYEQYF.

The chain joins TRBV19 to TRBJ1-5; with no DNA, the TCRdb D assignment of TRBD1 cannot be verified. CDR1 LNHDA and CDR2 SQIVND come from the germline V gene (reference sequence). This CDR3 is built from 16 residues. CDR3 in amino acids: CASSSVFGGGNQPQHF.

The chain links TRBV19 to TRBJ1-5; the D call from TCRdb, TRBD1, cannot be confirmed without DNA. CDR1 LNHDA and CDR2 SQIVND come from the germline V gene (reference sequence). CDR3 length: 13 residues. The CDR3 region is CATAPGQNQPQHF.

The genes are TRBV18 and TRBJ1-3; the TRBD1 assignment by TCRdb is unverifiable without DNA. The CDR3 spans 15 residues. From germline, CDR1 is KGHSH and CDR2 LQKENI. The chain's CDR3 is CASSGQVLDRNTIYF.

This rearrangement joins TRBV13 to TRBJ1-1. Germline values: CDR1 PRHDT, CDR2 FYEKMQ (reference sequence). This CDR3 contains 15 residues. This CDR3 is CASSLGFGGNTEAFF.

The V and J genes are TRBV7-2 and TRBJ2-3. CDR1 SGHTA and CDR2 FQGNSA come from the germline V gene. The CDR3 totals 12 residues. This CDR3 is CASSLMADTQYF.

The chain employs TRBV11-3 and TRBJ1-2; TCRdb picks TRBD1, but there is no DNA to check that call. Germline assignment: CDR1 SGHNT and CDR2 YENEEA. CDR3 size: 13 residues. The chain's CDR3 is CASSSGTAYGYTF.

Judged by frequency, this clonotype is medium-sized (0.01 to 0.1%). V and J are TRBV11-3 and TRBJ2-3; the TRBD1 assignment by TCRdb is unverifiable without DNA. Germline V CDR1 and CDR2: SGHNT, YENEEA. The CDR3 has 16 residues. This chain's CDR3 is CASSLFSRGGVDTQYF.

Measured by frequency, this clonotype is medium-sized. The CDR3 sequence: CASSLGDRGAPQYF. The J gene is TRBJ2-3, the V gene TRBV5-5; TCRdb selects TRBD1, and the lack of DNA leaves this call unchecked. The V gene's germline CDR1 is SGHKS and CDR2 YYEKEE (reference sequence). This CDR3 spans 14 amino acids.

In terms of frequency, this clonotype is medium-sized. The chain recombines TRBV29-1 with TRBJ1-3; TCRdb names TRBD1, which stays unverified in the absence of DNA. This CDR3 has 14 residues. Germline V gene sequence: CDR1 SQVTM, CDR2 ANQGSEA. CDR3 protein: CSASRDFSGNTIYF.

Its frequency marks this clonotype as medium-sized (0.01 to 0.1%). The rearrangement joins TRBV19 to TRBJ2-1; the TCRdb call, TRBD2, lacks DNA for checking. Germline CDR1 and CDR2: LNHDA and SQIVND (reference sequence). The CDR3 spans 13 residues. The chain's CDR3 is CASSIVGRVEQFF.

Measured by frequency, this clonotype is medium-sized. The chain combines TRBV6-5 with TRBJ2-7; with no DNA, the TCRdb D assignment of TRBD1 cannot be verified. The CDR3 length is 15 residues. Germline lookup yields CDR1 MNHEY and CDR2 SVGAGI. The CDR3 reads CASSYRQGGADEQYF.

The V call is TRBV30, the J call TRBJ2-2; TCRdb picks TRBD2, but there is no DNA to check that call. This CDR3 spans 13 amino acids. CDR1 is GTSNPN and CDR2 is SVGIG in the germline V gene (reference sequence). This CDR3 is CAWMGRGTGELFF.

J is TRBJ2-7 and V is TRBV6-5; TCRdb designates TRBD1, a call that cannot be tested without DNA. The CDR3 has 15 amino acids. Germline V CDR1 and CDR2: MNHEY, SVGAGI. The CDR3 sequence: CASSRNMGRPYEQYF.

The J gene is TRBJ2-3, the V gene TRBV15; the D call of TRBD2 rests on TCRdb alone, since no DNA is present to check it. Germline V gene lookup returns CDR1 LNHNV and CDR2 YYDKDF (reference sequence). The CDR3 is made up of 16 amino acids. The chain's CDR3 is CATSRGSVAATDTQYF. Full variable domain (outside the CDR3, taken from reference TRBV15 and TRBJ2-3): DAMVIQNPRYQVTQFGKPVTLSCSQTLNHNVMYWYQQKSSQAPKLLFHYYDKDFNNEADTPDNFQSRRPNTSFCFLDIRSPGLGDTAMYLCATSRGSVAATDTQYFGPGTRLTVL.

The CDR3 is CASSLAGAGGFQETQYF. The chain employs TRBV5-1 and TRBJ2-5; the TRBD2 assignment by TCRdb is unverifiable without DNA. Germline loops: CDR1 SGHRS, CDR2 YFSETQ. CDR3 length: 17 amino acids.